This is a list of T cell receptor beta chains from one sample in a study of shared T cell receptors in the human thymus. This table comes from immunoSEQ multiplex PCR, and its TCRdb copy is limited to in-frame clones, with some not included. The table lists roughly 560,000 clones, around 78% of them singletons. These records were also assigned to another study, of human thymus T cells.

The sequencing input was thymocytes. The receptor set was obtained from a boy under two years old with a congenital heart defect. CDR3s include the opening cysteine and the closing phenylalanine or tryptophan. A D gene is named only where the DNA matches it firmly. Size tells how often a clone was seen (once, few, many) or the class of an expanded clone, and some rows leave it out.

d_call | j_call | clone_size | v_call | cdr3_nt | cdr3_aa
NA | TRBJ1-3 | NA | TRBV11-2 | TGTGCCAGCAGCGGGGCAGAAAATAGAAAAACTGGAAACACCATATATTTT | CASSGAENRKTGNTIYF
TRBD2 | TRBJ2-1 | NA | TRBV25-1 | TGTGCCAGCAGTGATCCTTCGACTAGCGGGTCCTACAATGAGCAGTTCTTC | CASSDPSTSGSYNEQFF
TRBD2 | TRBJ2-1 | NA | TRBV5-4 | TGTGCCAGCAGCCCTCGGACTAGCGGTTACAATGAGCAGTTCTTC | CASSPRTSGYNEQFF
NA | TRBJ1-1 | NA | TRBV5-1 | TGCGCCAGCAGCTTGGATGGCAGGGAATCTTTCTTT | CASSLDGRESFF
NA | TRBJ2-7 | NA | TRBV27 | TGTGCCAGCAGTTTATCTATTAGCTCCTACGAGCAGTACTTC | CASSLSISSYEQYF
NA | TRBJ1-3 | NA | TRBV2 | TGTGCCAGCAGGAACCGGGTCCAGGGAAACACCATATATTTT | CASRNRVQGNTIYF
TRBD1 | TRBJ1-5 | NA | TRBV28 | TGTGCCAGCAGTTACCCCGGGACAGACGTGAGGAATAGCAATCAGCCCCAGCATTTT | CASSYPGTDVRNSNQPQHF
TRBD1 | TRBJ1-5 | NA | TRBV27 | TGTGCCAGCAGTCCGGGACAGTGGGGGGCGGAGCCCCAGCATTTT | CASSPGQWGAEPQHF
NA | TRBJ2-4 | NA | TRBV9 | TGTGCCAGCAGCGTAGAACAGGGCTTAGCCAAAAACATTCAGTACTTC | CASSVEQGLAKNIQYF
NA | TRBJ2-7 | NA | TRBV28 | TGTGCCAGCAGTTTCCTAGCAGACTCCTACGAGCAGTACTTC | CASSFLADSYEQYF
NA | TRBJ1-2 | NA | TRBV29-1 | TGCAGCGTTGCCGGGGTGGAAGGCTACACCTTC | CSVAGVEGYTF
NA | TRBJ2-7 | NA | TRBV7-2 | TGTGCCAGCAGCCCCCGCAGGGTAGGGGAGCAGTACTTC | CASSPRRVGEQYF
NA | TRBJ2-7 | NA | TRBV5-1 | TGCGCCAGCAGCTTTCGCGGGCCGAGCTCCTACGAGCAGTGCTTC | CASSFRGPSSYEQCF
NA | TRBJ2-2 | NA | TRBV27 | TGTGCCAGCAGTTTATCGGAGGGGGCGGGCACCGGGGAGCTGTTTTTT | CASSLSEGAGTGELFF
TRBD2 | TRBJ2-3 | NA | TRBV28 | TGTGCCAGCAGTCCCAGCGGGAGGGTCTCACATACGCAGTATTTT | CASSPSGRVSHTQYF
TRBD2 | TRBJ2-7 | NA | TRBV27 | TGTGCCAGCAGCGATAAGACTAGCGGGTTGTTAGACGAGCAGTACTTC | CASSDKTSGLLDEQYF
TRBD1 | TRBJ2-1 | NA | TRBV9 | TGTGCCAGCAGCGTAGGGTACGGACAGGGGTACAATGAGCAGTTCTTC | CASSVGYGQGYNEQFF
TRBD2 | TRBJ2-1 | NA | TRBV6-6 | TGTGCCAGCAGTTGTCTAGCGGGGGCGTTCTTC | CASSCLAGAFF
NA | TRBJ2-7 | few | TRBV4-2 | TGTGCCAGCAGCCAAGATGGTTTGGGGAGCTCCTACGAGCAGTACTTC | CASSQDGLGSSYEQYF
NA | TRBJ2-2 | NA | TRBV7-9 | TGTGCCAGCAGCCACCTTATTAGGACAACCAGTGCCGGGGAGCTGTTTTTT | CASSHLIRTTSAGELFF
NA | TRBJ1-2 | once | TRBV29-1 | TGCAGCGTTGGCACAGGGTCCCCTTCTATTGGTGGCTACACCTTC | CSVGTGSPSIGGYTF
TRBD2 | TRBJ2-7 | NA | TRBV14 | TGTGCCAGCAGCCAAGATGTGCTAGCGGGCGGGGAGCAGTACTTC | CASSQDVLAGGEQYF
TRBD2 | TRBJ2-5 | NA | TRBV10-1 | TGCGCCAGCATGGGCGGGAGAGGAGAGACCCAGTACTTC | CASMGGRGETQYF
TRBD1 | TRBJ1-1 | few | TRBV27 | TGTGCCAGCAGTCCGATACACAGGGGCCCCCGTGAGGTTTTCTTT | CASSPIHRGPREVFF
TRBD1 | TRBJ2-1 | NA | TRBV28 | TGTGCCAGCAGCACAGGGGATGAGCAGTTCTTC | CASSTGDEQFF
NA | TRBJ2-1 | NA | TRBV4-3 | TGCGCCAGCAGCCAAGTCCACTACAATGAGCAGTTCTTC | CASSQVHYNEQFF
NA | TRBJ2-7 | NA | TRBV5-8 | TGTGCCAGCAGCTTTCGACAGAATGGCCACGAGCAGTACTTC | CASSFRQNGHEQYF
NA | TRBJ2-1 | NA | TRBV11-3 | TGTGCCAGCAGCCAACGTTGCGGTGAGCAGTTCTTC | CASSQRCGEQFF
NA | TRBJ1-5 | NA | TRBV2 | TGTGCCAGCGGCAGTTATAGCAATCAGCCCCAGCATTTT | CASGSYSNQPQHF
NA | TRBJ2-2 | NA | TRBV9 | TGTGCCAGCAGCATATACACCGGGGAGCTGTTTTTT | CASSIYTGELFF
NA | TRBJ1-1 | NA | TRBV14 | TGTGCCAGCAGCCCCCATTCGCCCAGGCCCCTGAACACTGAAGCTTTCTTT | CASSPHSPRPLNTEAFF
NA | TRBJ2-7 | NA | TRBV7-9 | TGTGCCAGCAGCTTAGGGTGCGGTCTCCAGCAGTACTTC | CASSLGCGLQQYF
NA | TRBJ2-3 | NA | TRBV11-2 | TGTGCCAGCAGCTTTGTAAGCTCTTGGTTCACAGATACGCAGTATTTT | CASSFVSSWFTDTQYF
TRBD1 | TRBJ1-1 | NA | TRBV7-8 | TGTGCCAGCATCCAGGGGGGGACAGGGGGCGAGAGGTACACTGAAGCTTTCTTT | CASIQGGTGGERYTEAFF
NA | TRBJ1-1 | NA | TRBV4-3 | TGCGCCAGCAGCCTCGGTGGGGGCCGGATGAACACTGAAGCTTTCTTT | CASSLGGGRMNTEAFF
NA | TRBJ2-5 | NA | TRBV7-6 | TGTGCCAGCAGCTTCAGTGAGACCCAGTACTTC | CASSFSETQYF
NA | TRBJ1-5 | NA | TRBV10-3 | TGTGCCATCAGTGAGGGTAGAGATCAGCCCCAGCATTTT | CAISEGRDQPQHF